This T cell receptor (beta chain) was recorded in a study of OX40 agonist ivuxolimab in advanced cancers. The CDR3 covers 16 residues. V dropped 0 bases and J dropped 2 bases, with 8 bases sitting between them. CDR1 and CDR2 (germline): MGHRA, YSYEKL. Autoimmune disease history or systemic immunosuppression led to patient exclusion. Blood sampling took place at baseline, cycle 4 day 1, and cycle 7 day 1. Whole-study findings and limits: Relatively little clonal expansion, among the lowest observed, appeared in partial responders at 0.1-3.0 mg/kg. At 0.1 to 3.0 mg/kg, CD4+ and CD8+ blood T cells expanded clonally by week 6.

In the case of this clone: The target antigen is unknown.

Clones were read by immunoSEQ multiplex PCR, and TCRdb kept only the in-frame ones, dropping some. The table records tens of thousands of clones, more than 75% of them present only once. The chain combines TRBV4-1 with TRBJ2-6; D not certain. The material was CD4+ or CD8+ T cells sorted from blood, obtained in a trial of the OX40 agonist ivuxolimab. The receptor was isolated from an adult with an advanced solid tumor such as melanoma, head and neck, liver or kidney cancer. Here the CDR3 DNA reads TGCGCCAGCAGCCAAGACAGCCGGGCTGGGGCCAACGTCCTGACTTTC. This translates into CASSQDSRAGANVLTF.